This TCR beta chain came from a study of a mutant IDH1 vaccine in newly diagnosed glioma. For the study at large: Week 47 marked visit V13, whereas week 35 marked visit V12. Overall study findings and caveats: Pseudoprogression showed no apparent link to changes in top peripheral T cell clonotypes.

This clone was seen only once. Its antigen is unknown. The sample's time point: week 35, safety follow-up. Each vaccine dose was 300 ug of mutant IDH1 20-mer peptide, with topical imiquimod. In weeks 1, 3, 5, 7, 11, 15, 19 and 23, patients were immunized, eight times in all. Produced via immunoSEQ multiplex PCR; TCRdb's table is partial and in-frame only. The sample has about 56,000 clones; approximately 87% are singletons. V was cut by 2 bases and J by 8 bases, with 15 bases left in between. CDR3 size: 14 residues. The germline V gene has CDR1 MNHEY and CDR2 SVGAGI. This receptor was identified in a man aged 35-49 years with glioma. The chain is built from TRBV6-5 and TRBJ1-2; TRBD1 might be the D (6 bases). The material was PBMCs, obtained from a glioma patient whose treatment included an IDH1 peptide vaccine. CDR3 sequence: CASSYGGGVGGYTF. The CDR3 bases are TGTGCCAGCAGTTACGGGGGCGGGGTCGGCGGCTACACCTTC.